This T cell receptor beta chain was recorded in a study of T cells in Graves' hyperthyroidism and ophthalmopathy. This clonotype has at least ten counts. Orbital computed tomography and thyroid ultrasound, together with serum TRAb and thyroxine and clinical symptoms, were used for diagnoses. Using less than 12 ml of fresh peripheral blood, PBMCs were prepared. The TCR beta CDR3 regions underwent amplification using RNA transcripts as the source. HTBI primers were the set used in a first-round RT-PCR of the TCR CDR3. MiXCR, run by TCRdb on the multiplex PCR reads, gives a single entry per CDR3 protein. This sample has 400,000 or so distinct CDR3 sequences; around 15% occur once, and the top ten carry under 30%. V lost 4 bases and J 0 bases, leaving 13 bases between the germline ends. This CDR3 contains 16 residues. From germline, CDR1 is SEHNR and CDR2 FQNEAQ (reference sequence).

This chain joins TRBV7-9 and TRBJ1-5; perhaps TRBD1 as D (5 bases). The clonotype comes from a man aged 50-60 years with Graves' ophthalmopathy. The sample comprised blood. The CDR3 DNA is TGTGCCAGCAGCTCCGATTCGGGGCTTAGCAATCAGCCCCAGCATTTT. This codes for CASSSDSGLSNQPQHF. Filled out from reference TRBV7-9 and TRBJ1-5, the complete variable domain reads DTGVSQNPRHKITKRGQNVTFRCDPISEHNRLYWYRQTLGQGPEFLTYFQNEAQLEKSRLLSDRFSAERPKGSFSTLEIQRTEQGDSAMYLCASSSDSGLSNQPQHFGDGTRLSIL.